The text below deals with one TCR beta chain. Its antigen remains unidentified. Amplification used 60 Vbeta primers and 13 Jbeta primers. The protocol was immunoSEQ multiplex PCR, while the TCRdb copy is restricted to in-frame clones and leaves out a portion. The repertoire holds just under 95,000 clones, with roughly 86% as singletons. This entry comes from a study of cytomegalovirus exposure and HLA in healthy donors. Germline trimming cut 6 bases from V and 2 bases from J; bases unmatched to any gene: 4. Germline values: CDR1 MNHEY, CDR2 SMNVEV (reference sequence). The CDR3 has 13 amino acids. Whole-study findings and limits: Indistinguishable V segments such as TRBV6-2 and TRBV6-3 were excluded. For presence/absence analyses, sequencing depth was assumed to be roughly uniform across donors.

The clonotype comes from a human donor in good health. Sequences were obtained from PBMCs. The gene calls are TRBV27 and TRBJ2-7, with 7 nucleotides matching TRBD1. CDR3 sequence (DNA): TGTGCCAGCAGCCTCACAGGGGCCTACGAGCAGTACTTC. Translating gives CASSLTGAYEQYF.